The present entry profiles one T cell receptor (beta chain) with its context. This entry is derived from a study of blood T cell repertoires in COVID-19. Overall study: From T cells, B-cell-depleted T cells, or PBMCs came the material, which was cDNA or gDNA.

CDR3 length: 13 amino acids. With V trimmed by 10 bases and J by 3 bases, 2 bases remained unmatched. CDR1 and CDR2 from the germline V gene are LNHDA and SQIVND (reference sequence). Some clones are missing from TCRdb's copy, which holds only in-frame ones; the method was immunoSEQ multiplex PCR. The sample records roughly 280,000 clones, 75% to 90% being singletons. The specimen sequenced was peripheral blood. The clonotype comes from a man aged 60-69 years who had recovered from COVID-19. This sequence joins TRBV19 and TRBJ2-5, with TRBD2 matching 13 bases. The CDR3: CATGLAGKETQYF. The CDR3 DNA follows: TGTGCCACGGGACTAGCGGGGAAAGAGACCCAGTACTTC.